One sample yielded the 10 T cell receptor beta chains listed below, sequenced in a study of blood T cell repertoires in COVID-19. Only in-frame clones appear in the TCRdb table, and some are missing; sequencing was by immunoSEQ multiplex PCR. Of about 220,000 clones in the sample, 65% to 85% were seen once. The sequenced sample consisted of peripheral blood. The receptors come from a human donor in a cohort sampled during active COVID-19.

The gene calls are TRBV27 and TRBJ2-7; 7 bases fit TRBD2. The J segment lost 3 bases and the V segment lost 5 bases, leaving 1 base of the junction unmatched. CDR1 is MNHEY and CDR2 is SMNVEV in the germline V gene (reference sequence). The CDR3 is 12 residues long. CDR3 protein: CASSERGYEQYF. The CDR3 coding sequence is TGTGCCAGCAGTGAGCGGGGCTACGAGCAGTACTTC.

The rearrangement links TRBV7-9 to TRBJ2-1, with 11 bases lining up with TRBD2. This CDR3 spans 13 amino acids. The junction had 5 bases not matched to a gene; V was cut back by 8 bases and J by 8 bases. The V gene's germline CDR1 is SEHNR and CDR2 FQNEAQ (reference sequence). The CDR3 DNA is TGTGCCAGCCATACTAGCGGGGGCGATGAGCAGTTCTTC. Its protein product is CASHTSGGDEQFF.

CDR3 sequence reads: CASSPAPLAANTGELFF. CDR3 DNA: TGTGCCAGCAGCCCCGCTCCCCTAGCGGCCAACACCGGGGAGCTGTTTTTT. The chain is built from TRBV7-2 and TRBJ2-2, with 7 nucleotides matching TRBD2. The CDR3 consists of 17 residues. Germline V gene sequence: CDR1 SGHTA, CDR2 FQGNSA. Trimming cost V 5 bases and J 2 bases; bases outside gene matches: 11.

The chain combines TRBV6-5 with TRBJ1-4, with 8 bases aligning to TRBD1. The CDR3 is 15 amino acids. Trimming removed 5 bases from V and 8 bases from J; junction bases left unmatched: 10. CDR1 and CDR2 from the germline V gene are MNHEY and SVGAGI. The CDR3 here is CASSPTGGSLEKLFF. CDR3 nucleotides: TGTGCCAGCAGTCCTACAGGGGGAAGTTTGGAAAAACTGTTTTTT.

The chain recombines TRBV7-2 with TRBJ2-7; 12 nucleotides agree with TRBD2. Germline lookup yields CDR1 SGHTA and CDR2 FQGNSA. V gave up 2 bases and J gave up 2 bases; unmatched junction bases: 13. The CDR3 consists of 19 residues. The CDR3 nucleotides are TGTGCCAGCAGCTTAAGGGGGCGAACTAGCGGGGGGTTCCCCTACGAGCAGTACTTC. As protein: CASSLRGRTSGGFPYEQYF.

This clone has only one observation. The genes are TRBV6-5 and TRBJ1-1, with unresolved D. Germline V CDR1 and CDR2: MNHEY, SVGAGI. CDR3 length equals 13 residues. Deletions cut 8 bases from V and 0 bases from J, with 10 bases between. CDR3: CASGGSVNTEAFF. DNA for the CDR3: TGTGCCAGCGGAGGGTCCGTGAACACTGAAGCTTTCTTT.

In regard to this clone: A much bigger clone sits one base away, suggesting this may be a read error. This rearrangement joins TRBV15 to TRBJ1-6; D is uncertain. The V end lost 6 bases, the J end lost 0 bases, and 6 bases lay between the germline ends. The CDR3 runs 14 residues. The germline V gene has CDR1 LNHNV and CDR2 YYDKDF (reference sequence). The CDR3 DNA reads as TGTGCCACCAGGGGGAGCTCCTATAATTCACCCCTCCACTTT. Its protein is CATRGSSYNSPLHF.

The chain is built from TRBV28 and TRBJ1-1, with a tentative D call TRBD1 (5 bases). V lost 5 bases and J 5 bases, leaving 15 bases between the germline ends. The CDR3 spans 14 residues. CDR1 is MDHEN and CDR2 is SYDVKM in the germline V gene. CDR3 bases: TGTGCCAGCAGTCGCACAGGATTTGGGACTGAAGCTTTCTTT. Its protein is CASSRTGFGTEAFF.

The chain uses TRBV24-1 and TRBJ2-1; 9 bases map to TRBD2. Trimming at V came to 7 bases and at J to 12 bases, leaving 12 bases not matched to a gene. The CDR3 has 14 residues. Germline V CDR1 and CDR2: KGHDR, SFDVKD. CDR3 coding DNA: TGTGCCACCAGCTTCTCTAGCGGGGCCCGCAGGCAGTTCTTC. Its protein product is CATSFSSGARRQFF.

V and J are TRBV4-3 and TRBJ2-1; TRBD2 matches 11 bases. This CDR3 region has 17 residues. V was pared by 1 base and J by 4 bases, with 6 bases of the junction left unmatched. Per germline, CDR1 LGHNA and CDR2 YSLEER. CDR3 sequence: CASSQASSGGIYNEQFF. The CDR3 DNA sequence: TGCGCCAGCAGCCAAGCCTCTAGCGGGGGGATTTACAATGAGCAGTTCTTC.